These 10 T cell receptor beta chains were all obtained from the same sample, sequenced in a study of tumor and adjacent non-tumor tissue in lung cancer (dated 2018 in TCRdb). Library creation used multiplex PCR. TCRdb shows the sequencer as Illumina HiSeq 2500. TCRbeta libraries were constructed through three rounds of nested PCR with primers (Table S4) according to protocols modified from ARM-PCR. The public sequencing data were trimmed at Q25 with fastp and processed into clonotypes with MiXCR by TCRdb, which kept only in-frame beta chains. Every CDR3 protein is listed once, alongside the most common genes and DNA of its rows. The sample yields about 79,000 distinct CDR3 sequences; roughly 72% were counted once. The top ten clonotypes cover roughly 9% of the sample. RNA was extracted from bulk unsorted tissue and checked for quality with a NanoDrop ND-1000 and an Agilent 2100. Input material: lung tumor tissue. The receptor set was obtained from a woman aged 40 to 50 with non-small cell lung cancer.

A remark on this clonotype: It is likely a read error, because the conserved phenylalanine at the end of the CDR3 is missing. The DNA is omitted, as the CDR3 cannot be located on it reliably, and the CDR3 follows TCRdb's listing. The CDR3 region is CACSCGQDRVISPNI. The genes are TRBV11-3 and TRBJ1-5; TRBD1, the table's D call, lacks a check against the DNA. Germline V gene sequence: CDR1 SGHNT, CDR2 YENEEA. The CDR3 length equals 15 residues, ends included.

Notes on this clonotype: An end of the junction does not agree with germline; a read error may underlie this. The chain uses TRBV6-6 and TRBJ1-4; D is ambiguous. The germline gives CDR1 MNHNY, CDR2 SVGAGI (reference sequence). CDR3 length equals 13 residues. The CDR3 bases are TGTGCCAGTGGTCACAAGATGAATGTAAAACTGTTTTTT. It specifies CASGHKMNVKLFF.

A word on this clonotype: A junction boundary mismatches the germline segment, possibly from a read error. The chain has TRBV6-6 and TRBJ2-2; the D call may be TRBD1 or TRBD2 (5 bases each). The germline gives CDR1 MNHNY, CDR2 SVGAGI (reference sequence). The CDR3 length is 16 residues. The CDR3 loop reads CASIYGAGKSTGKLFF. The CDR3 DNA is TGTGCCAGCATTTATGGGGCCGGGAAGAGCACCGGGAAGCTGTTTTTC.

Worth noting for this clonotype: At one of its ends the junction is not consistent with the germline gene, which may arise from a read error. This chain connects TRBV29-1 to TRBJ2-4; tentatively, D is TRBD2 (5 bases). The CDR3 spans 12 residues. Per the germline V gene, CDR1 is SQVTM and CDR2 is ANQGSEA. CDR3 region: CSVARVENIQYF. The CDR3 DNA follows: TGTAGCGTTGCTCGTGTCGAAAACATTCAGTACTTC.

The V and J genes are TRBV28 and TRBJ1-4; 8 nucleotides align to TRBD1. J was trimmed by 6 bases and V by 4 bases; bases with no gene match: 10. CDR1 is MDHEN, CDR2 SYDVKM, per germline. The CDR3 spans 16 residues. The CDR3 spells CASSSHTETGDEKLFF. CDR3 nucleotides: TGTGCCAGCAGTTCCCATACCGAGACAGGGGATGAAAAACTGTTTTTT. Combining the CDR3 with reference TRBV28 and TRBJ1-4 gives the whole variable domain DVKVTQSSRYLVKRTGEKVFLECVQDMDHENMFWYRQDPGLGLRLIYFSYDVKMKEKGDIPEGYSVSREKKERFSLILESASTNQTSMYLCASSSHTETGDEKLFFGSGTQLSVL.

As for this clonotype: The germline gene is not matched at one end of the junction; a read error may be the cause. V is TRBV28 and J is TRBJ2-7; D gene ambiguous. Germline V gene lookup returns CDR1 MDHEN and CDR2 SYDVKM. The CDR3 totals 12 residues. DNA of the CDR3: TGTGCTAGCAGCCAGTTCGTCTTCGAGCAGTATTTC. Its translation: CASSQFVFEQYF.

Regarding this clonotype: One junction end does not reproduce the germline sequence, and a read error may be involved. The V gene is TRBV5-4, the J gene TRBJ2-3; TRBD1 matches at 11 bases. Germline V CDR1 and CDR2: SGHNT, YYREEE (reference sequence). CDR3 length: 14 residues. The DNA for the CDR3 is TGTGCCAGCAGCATGGGACAGGGGGTCGATATGCAGTATTTT. Its protein product is CASSMGQGVDMQYF.

This clonotype appeared once. No conserved phenylalanine or tryptophan is present at the end of the CDR3, so a read error is the likely explanation. The rearrangement joins TRBV11-1 to TRBJ2-1; no clear D gene. Germline assignment: CDR1 SGHAT and CDR2 FQDESV (reference sequence). The CDR3 has 15 amino acids. Trimming cost V 3 bases and J 5 bases, with 14 bases left between them. The CDR3 reads CASSLWVVDNNEQFL. In DNA form, the CDR3 reads TGTGCCAGCAGCTTGTGGGTGGTAGATAACAATGAGCAGTTCCTC.

The V gene is TRBV6-6, the J gene TRBJ2-7; tentative D call: TRBD1 (5 bases). V dropped 6 bases and J dropped 6 bases, with 21 bases sitting between them. The CDR3 is made up of 15 amino acids. The germline CDR1 and CDR2 sequences are MNHNY and SVGAGI (reference sequence). Here the CDR3 reads CASSLGPQAKCEQYF. CDR3 coding DNA: TGTGCCAGCAGCCTGGGCCCACAGGCCAAATGCGAGCAGTACTTC.

Note on this clonotype: Germline and junction disagree at one end, which may indicate a read error. The rearrangement uses TRBV29-1 and TRBJ2-1; 10 nucleotides match TRBD2. Germline V CDR1 and CDR2: SQVTM, ANQGSEA. This CDR3 has 16 amino acids. CDR3 sequence (DNA): TGCATCGTTGAAGCAATGACAAGCGGGAGGGGGGGTGAACAGTTCTTC. Its protein product is CIVEAMTSGRGGEQFF.